The 26 T cell receptor beta chains in this list originate from one sample, sequenced in a study of blood T cell repertoires in COVID-19. Only in-frame clones appear in the TCRdb table, and some are missing; sequencing was by immunoSEQ multiplex PCR. The repertoire holds about 100,000 clones, approximately 86% seen once, with more than 1% in the top ten. The specimen sequenced was peripheral blood. These receptors came from a man older than 75 with active or convalescent COVID-19.

V usage is TRBV7-9 and J usage is TRBJ1-1, with a weak D call TRBD1 (6 bases). Germline CDR1 reads SEHNR; CDR2 reads FQNEAQ (reference sequence). The CDR3 runs to 13 residues. V lost 2 bases, J lost 7 bases, and 11 bases lay in between. In DNA, the CDR3 is TGTGCCAGCAGCTTATCCCAGACAGGTGAAGCTTTCTTT. This codes for CASSLSQTGEAFF.

The chain is built from TRBV9 and TRBJ1-5; 9 nucleotides agree with TRBD1. The V gene's germline CDR1 is SGDLS and CDR2 YYNGEE. The CDR3 loop spans 13 amino acids. The V segment lost 7 bases and the J segment 2 bases; nucleotides outside the gene matches: 1. The CDR3 DNA reads TGTGCCAGCCGGGACAGGGGCAATCAGCCCCAGCATTTT. Its protein product is CASRDRGNQPQHF.

The rearrangement uses TRBV6-2 or TRBV6-3 and TRBJ2-7, with TRBD2 matching over 8 bases. The V and J ends lost 4 bases and 3 bases, in that order; junction bases with no gene match: 5. The CDR3 spans 14 residues. CDR1 and CDR2 from the germline V gene are MNHEY and SVGEGT. CDR3 protein: CASSSTSEIYEQYF. DNA of the CDR3: TGTGCCAGCAGTTCGACTAGCGAAATCTACGAGCAGTACTTC.

The chain joins TRBV3-1 (or the pseudogene TRBV3-2) to TRBJ1-5; TRBD1 matches 7 bases. V lost 4 bases, J lost 1 base, and 1 base stayed unmatched. From germline, CDR1 is LGHDT and CDR2 YNNKEL (reference sequence). CDR3 size: 14 residues. The CDR3 region is CASSLGQSNQPQHF. The CDR3 nucleotides are TGTGCCAGCAGCCTGGGACAGAGCAATCAGCCCCAGCATTTT.

V and J are TRBV11-3 and TRBJ2-1, with 7 nucleotides matching TRBD2. Germline V gene sequence: CDR1 SGHNT, CDR2 YENEEA. The CDR3 covers 16 residues. The J segment lost 0 bases and the V segment lost 6 bases, leaving 8 bases of the junction unmatched. CDR3 DNA: TGTGCCAGCAGTGACGGGGGGACCGACTCCTACAATGAGCAGTTCTTC. The encoded protein is CASSDGGTDSYNEQFF.

This clone was recorded once. The rearrangement uses TRBV4-2 and TRBJ2-1, with D uncertain. The ends were cut back, 1 base at V and 1 base at J, with 8 bases in the middle. Looked up from germline, CDR1 is LGHNA and CDR2 is YNFKEQ. The CDR3 is 15 amino acids. In DNA, the CDR3 is TGTGCCAGCAGCCAAGTTGGCGGTTCCTACAATGAGCAGTTCTTC. Amino acid sequence: CASSQVGGSYNEQFF.

This chain links TRBV18 with TRBJ1-1; D perhaps matches TRBD1 (6 bases). Germline V lookup: CDR1 KGHSH, CDR2 LQKENI. Trimming pared 6 bases from V and 0 bases from J, leaving 11 bases between. The CDR3 sequence is 14 residues long. CDR3 in DNA: TGTGCCAGCTCGCAAGGACAGCTGAACACTGAAGCTTTCTTT. Its translation is CASSQGQLNTEAFF.

V and J are TRBV3-1 (or the pseudogene TRBV3-2) and TRBJ1-2; D gene ambiguous. The CDR3 covers 13 residues. V was cut by 4 bases and J by 6 bases, with 12 bases left in between. From germline, CDR1 is LGHDT and CDR2 YNNKEL (reference sequence). This chain's CDR3 is CASSRGEGNGYTF. CDR3 in DNA: TGTGCCAGCAGCCGAGGAGAGGGTAATGGCTACACCTTC.

The chain links TRBV6-6 to TRBJ2-1; TRBD2 aligns across 9 bases. Trimming removed 5 bases from V and 12 bases from J; junction bases left unmatched: 8. Germline V gene sequence: CDR1 MNHNY, CDR2 SVGAGI (reference sequence). The CDR3 contains 13 residues. This chain's CDR3 is CASSDSGRVGQFF. The CDR3 bases are TGTGCCAGCAGTGATAGCGGGAGAGTAGGGCAGTTCTTC.

The chain couples TRBV9 to TRBJ1-2, with D maybe TRBD1 (6 bases). The germline V and J ends were trimmed by 4 bases and 8 bases, with 21 bases remaining between them. The CDR3 spans 15 residues. From germline, CDR1 is SGDLS and CDR2 YYNGEE. For the CDR3, the DNA is TGTGCCAGCAGCCCCGTTCCAGCGGGGGCGAGGGGCTACACCTTC. It yields the protein CASSPVPAGARGYTF.

This sequence joins TRBV5-6 and TRBJ2-3, with 11 positions matching TRBD2. Germline V gene lookup returns CDR1 SGHDT and CDR2 YYEEEE. With V trimmed by 4 bases and J by 2 bases, 6 bases remained unmatched. The CDR3 covers 16 residues. The CDR3 DNA sequence: TGTGCCAGCAGCCCTAGCGGGAGGTTTTTCACAGATACGCAGTATTTT. As protein: CASSPSGRFFTDTQYF.

The J gene is TRBJ1-2, the V gene TRBV6-5; no clear D gene. V lost 5 bases and J lost 4, with 5 bases in between. The CDR3 covers 11 residues. The germline V gene has CDR1 MNHEY and CDR2 SVGAGI. CDR3 sequence reads: CASSPGYGYTF. CDR3 DNA: TGTGCCAGCAGTCCAGGCTATGGCTACACCTTC.

This rearrangement joins TRBV4-2 to TRBJ2-2; 7 bases agree with TRBD2. V lost 0 bases and J lost 3; bases outside the gene matches: 4. CDR3 size: 16 residues. Per the germline V gene, CDR1 is LGHNA and CDR2 is YNFKEQ. The CDR3 region is CASSQDPGGDTGELFF. CDR3 bases: TGTGCCAGCAGCCAAGATCCGGGAGGAGACACCGGGGAGCTGTTTTTT.

V usage is TRBV14 and J usage is TRBJ1-1; D is possibly TRBD1 (5 bases). The germline V gene has CDR1 SGHDN and CDR2 FVKESK. There are 16 residues in the CDR3. Trimming took off 3 bases at V and 1 base at J, with 15 bases between the two ends. As DNA, the CDR3 is TGTGCCAGCAGCCAGCGGCGTGGGCAGGGGAACACTGAAGCTTTCTTT. Amino acid sequence: CASSQRRGQGNTEAFF.

This clone was seen a single time. This chain connects TRBV30 to TRBJ1-5; D may be TRBD1 (5 bases). Germline CDR1 is GTSNPN and CDR2 is SVGIG (reference sequence). The V gene lost 6 bases and the J gene lost 7 bases, with 19 bases spanning the gap. The CDR3 runs 14 residues. CDR3 region: CACGRGGKMQPQHF. CDR3 DNA: TGTGCCTGCGGTCGCGGGGGGAAAATGCAGCCCCAGCATTTT.

There are a few counts of this clone. The chain carries TRBV27 and TRBJ2-1; D gene unclear. Germline V CDR1 and CDR2: MNHEY, SMNVEV (reference sequence). V gave up 1 base and J gave up 9 bases, with 7 bases separating them. The CDR3 runs 12 residues. The CDR3 spells CASSLFPGEQFF. The CDR3 DNA sequence: TGTGCCAGCAGTTTATTCCCGGGTGAGCAGTTCTTC.

This chain joins TRBV2 and TRBJ1-1; the D gene is possibly TRBD1 (5 bases). V lost 7 bases to trimming and J lost 4 bases, with 16 bases between them. Germline lookup yields CDR1 SNHLY and CDR2 FYNNEI. CDR3 length equals 14 residues. The CDR3 region has the DNA TGTGCCAGCAAAAGAGCCAGGGTTGGCACTGAAGCTTTCTTT. This codes for CASKRARVGTEAFF.

The chain is built from TRBV5-6 and TRBJ2-2; 13 bases align to TRBD2. Germline trimming cut 3 bases from V and 0 bases from J; bases unmatched to any gene: 5. The CDR3 has 18 amino acids. Germline CDR1 reads SGHDT; CDR2 reads YYEEEE. CDR3 nucleotides: TGTGCCAGCAGCTGGGGGACTAGCGGGATCGCGAACACCGGGGAGCTGTTTTTT. Translation gives CASSWGTSGIANTGELFF.

This clone was observed a single time. J is TRBJ2-1 and V is TRBV28; 8 nucleotides line up with TRBD2. This CDR3 has 15 residues. Germline V gene lookup returns CDR1 MDHEN and CDR2 SYDVKM. Germline trimming cut 3 bases from V and 5 bases from J; bases unmatched to any gene: 6. This chain's CDR3 is CASSFSGGPHNEQFF. CDR3 DNA: TGTGCCAGCAGTTTCTCGGGAGGGCCCCACAATGAGCAGTTCTTC.

The V and J genes are TRBV7-3 and TRBJ2-1; D is perhaps TRBD1 (5 bases). CDR3 size: 13 residues. Germline loops: CDR1 SGHTA, CDR2 FQGTGA. V lost 5 bases and J lost 7, with 12 bases in between. The CDR3 nucleotides are TGTGCCAGCAGCCGCGATCAGGGTAATGAGCAGTTCTTC. Translation gives CASSRDQGNEQFF. The full variable domain, with the rest looked up from reference TRBV7-3 and TRBJ2-1, is GAGVSQTPSNKVTEKGKYVELRCDPISGHTALYWYRQSLGQGPEFLIYFQGTGAADDSGLPNDRFFAVRPEGSVSTLKIQRTERGDSAVYLCASSRDQGNEQFFGPGTRLTVL.

This chain connects TRBV5-1 to TRBJ1-6; D may be TRBD1 (6 bases). The length of the CDR3 is 14 residues. Germline V gene lookup returns CDR1 SGHRS and CDR2 YFSETQ. V was clipped by 2 bases and J by 6 bases, with 9 bases between them. CDR3 DNA sequence: TGCGCCAGCAGCTTCAACAGGGTTAATTCACCCCTCCACTTT. It yields the protein CASSFNRVNSPLHF.

This clone was found a few times. The chain has TRBV2 and TRBJ2-1, with 11 bases that match TRBD2. This CDR3 has 14 amino acids. The junction had 3 bases not matched to a gene; V was cut back by 6 bases and J by 5 bases. Germline V gene lookup returns CDR1 SNHLY and CDR2 FYNNEI. CDR3 nucleotide sequence: TGTGCCAGCAGGGGGACTAGCGGACACAATGAGCAGTTCTTC. It codes for CASRGTSGHNEQFF. The entire variable domain, with the rest obtained from reference TRBV2 and TRBJ2-1, is as follows: EPEVTQTPSHQVTQMGQEVILRCVPISNHLYFYWYRQILGQKVEFLVSFYNNEISEKSEIFDDQFSVERPDGSNFTLKIRSTKLEDSAMYFCASRGTSGHNEQFFGPGTRLTVL.

The V and J genes are TRBV10-3 and TRBJ2-1; the match to TRBD2 covers 10 bases. With 11 bases clipped from V and 7 bases from J, the junction kept 8 bases outside the gene matches. The CDR3 is made up of 13 amino acids. Germline CDR1 ENHRY, CDR2 SYGVKD. The CDR3: CALGLAGENEQFF. DNA of the CDR3: TGTGCCCTCGGGCTAGCGGGAGAAAATGAGCAGTTCTTC.

This clone was seen just once. V and J are TRBV5-1 and TRBJ2-2, with D tentatively TRBD1 (6 bases). The CDR3 is 15 residues long. Germline V gene data show CDR1 as SGHRS and CDR2 as YFSETQ. Between the trimmed V and J ends, which lost 0 bases and 6 bases, there was a span of 12 bases. CDR3 DNA sequence: TGCGCCAGCAGCTTGGAGGCAGGGGCTTCCGGGGAGCTGTTTTTT. Its translation is CASSLEAGASGELFF. The whole variable domain, remainder taken from reference TRBV5-1 and TRBJ2-2, is KAGVTQTPRYLIKTRGQQVTLSCSPISGHRSVSWYQQTPGQGLQFLFEYFSETQRNKGNFPGRFSGRQFSNSRSEMNVSTLELGDSALYLCASSLEAGASGELFFGEGSRLTVL.

The chain recombines TRBV7-3 with TRBJ2-1; 11 bases fit TRBD2. V was clipped by 5 bases and J by 5 bases; unmatched bases: 23. This CDR3 region has 21 residues. CDR1 and CDR2 (germline): SGHTA, FQGTGA. In DNA, the CDR3 is TGTGCCAGCAGCGTGGAAGGGGTTGGAGGACTAGCGGGTGTAACACACAATGAGCAGTTCTTC. Encoded protein: CASSVEGVGGLAGVTHNEQFF.

The J gene is TRBJ2-1, the V gene TRBV7-6; 8 bases agree with TRBD2. The CDR3 runs to 20 residues. The junction had 18 bases not matched to a gene; V was cut back by 5 bases and J by 0 bases. Germline V gene lookup returns CDR1 SGHVS and CDR2 FNYEAQ. This CDR3 reads CASSQSRDPGGKSSYNEQFF. The CDR3 coding sequence is TGTGCCAGCAGCCAGAGCCGGGACCCGGGGGGGAAGAGCTCCTACAATGAGCAGTTCTTC.